This T cell receptor beta chain was sequenced during a study of OX40 agonist ivuxolimab in advanced cancers. Study-wide background: Patients received ivuxolimab, an agonistic anti-OX40 (CD134) antibody. Findings and caveats of the study: Clonal expansion was seen in CD4+ and CD8+ blood T cells by week 6 at 0.1 to 3.0 mg/kg.

From germline, CDR1 is LGHNA and CDR2 YNFKEQ. The V segment lost 1 base and the J segment 6 bases; nucleotides outside the gene matches: 16. The CDR3 has 19 amino acids. As concerns this clone: Its antigen is still unknown.

This table comes from immunoSEQ multiplex PCR, and its TCRdb copy is limited to in-frame clones, with some not included. The sample lists 55,000 to 75,000 clones, 85% seen once, with 5.9% in the top ten. Sequenced material: CD4+ or CD8+ T cells sorted from blood, taken in a trial of the OX40 agonist ivuxolimab. The TCR was taken from an adult with an advanced solid tumor such as melanoma, head and neck, liver or kidney cancer. The V and J genes are TRBV4-2 and TRBJ1-5, with 9 positions matching TRBD1. CDR3 bases: TGTGCCAGCAGCCAAGGTACCTTTGCCGGGACAGGGTTGGGTCAGCCCCAGCATTTT. Its protein is CASSQGTFAGTGLGQPQHF.